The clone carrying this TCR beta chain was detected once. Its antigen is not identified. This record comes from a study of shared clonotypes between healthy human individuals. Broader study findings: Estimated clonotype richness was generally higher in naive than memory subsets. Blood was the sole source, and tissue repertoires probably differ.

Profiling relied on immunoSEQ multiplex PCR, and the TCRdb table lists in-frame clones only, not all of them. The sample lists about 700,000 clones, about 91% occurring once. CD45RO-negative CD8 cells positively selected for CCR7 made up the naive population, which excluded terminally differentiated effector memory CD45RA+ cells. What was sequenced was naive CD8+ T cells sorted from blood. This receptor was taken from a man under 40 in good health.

For the CDR3, the DNA is TGCGCCAGCAGCCAGGGCGGCGGGGAGCTGTTTTTT. Protein sequence: CASSQGGGELFF. This sequence joins TRBV4-1 and TRBJ2-2; D uncertain. The CDR3 length is 12 residues. The germline gives CDR1 MGHRA, CDR2 YSYEKL. V was trimmed by 3 bases and J by 7 bases, leaving 6 bases between them.